A selection of T cell receptor beta chains follows, all from one sample in a study of sequential checkpoint blockade in melanoma. Method: immunoSEQ multiplex PCR; TCRdb's copy keeps in-frame clones and lacks some. The sample lists 6,200 or so clones, 20% to 30% seen once, with 8.1% in the top ten. The sample in question was tumor tissue (inferred from file names), obtained from a patient given nivolumab and ipilimumab in sequence. Receptor source: a human donor with melanoma. Each CDR3 is given with its conserved first and last residue. The D gene is left open where the match is weak. Only part of the rows carry a size: once, few, many, or a class if the clone is expanded.

j_call v_call clone_size d_call cdr3_length cdr3_nt cdr3_aa
TRBJ1-5 TRBV6-8 NA NA 16 TGTGCCAGCAGTAATGATCCGGGGATTAGCAATCAGCCCCAGCATTTT CASSNDPGISNQPQHF
TRBJ2-1 TRBV9 NA NA 13 TGTGCCAGCAGCGTAGGGCTAGCTCGTGAGCAGTTCTTC CASSVGLAREQFF
TRBJ1-2 TRBV19 NA NA 13 TGTGCCAGTAGCCCCGACGGGACCTATGGCTACACCTTC CASSPDGTYGYTF
TRBJ1-3 TRBV5-1 NA NA 17 TGCGCCAGCAGCTTGGGGACGGTGACGACAGGCGAAAACACCATATATTTT CASSLGTVTTGENTIYF
TRBJ1-1 TRBV10-2 NA TRBD1 15 TGCGCCAGCAGGAGGGCAGGGGGCGAGGTCACTGAAGCTTTCTTT CASRRAGGEVTEAFF
TRBJ1-5 TRBV28 NA NA 12 TGTGCCAGCAGTTTAAGGGGGCAGCCCCAGCATTTT CASSLRGQPQHF
TRBJ1-5 TRBV12-5 few NA 14 TGTGCCAGCCTGTTTGGGGTAGGCAATCAGCCCCAGCATTTT CASLFGVGNQPQHF
TRBJ1-1 TRBV28 few NA 13 TGTGCCAGCCTAGGAAGTTGGGACACTGAAGCTTTCTTT CASLGSWDTEAFF
TRBJ2-3 TRBV9 many NA 16 TGTGCCAGCAGCGTAGGAGGCGGGGACCCAACAGATACGCAGTATTTT CASSVGGGDPTDTQYF
TRBJ2-1 TRBV29-1 NA TRBD1 15 TGCAGCGTTGAACCCGACAGGGGGTCCTACAATGAGCAGTTCTTC CSVEPDRGSYNEQFF
TRBJ1-1 TRBV29-1 NA NA 13 TGCAGCGCGCAAAGAGGGGAAAACACTGAAGCTTTCTTT CSAQRGENTEAFF
TRBJ1-2 TRBV5-1 NA NA 18 TGCGCCAGCTCCAATGGCGGGGAGCCCGTGCAACCATCCTATGGCTACACCTTC CASSNGGEPVQPSYGYTF
TRBJ1-4 TRBV11-3 few NA 19 TGTGCCAGCAGCATTACAACCGGGCACCGAACTCCAACTAATGAAAAACTGTTTTTT CASSITTGHRTPTNEKLFF
TRBJ2-1 TRBV7-7 NA TRBD1 15 TGTGCCAGCAGGGAGCGGACAGGACCCTACAATGAGCAGTTCTTC CASRERTGPYNEQFF
TRBJ1-1 TRBV19 NA NA 14 TGTGCCAGTAGTATGGGCAGGGCGAACACTGAAGCTTTCTTT CASSMGRANTEAFF
TRBJ1-4 TRBV15 NA NA 15 TGTGCCACCACCTCCAACGGGGACTATAATGAAAAACTGTTTTTT CATTSNGDYNEKLFF
TRBJ2-7 TRBV9 NA NA 14 TGTGCCAGCAGAACAGAAGGGGCCACCTACGAGCAGTACTTC CASRTEGATYEQYF
TRBJ1-4 TRBV11-3 medium-sized NA 14 TGTGCCAGCAGTCGGACAAACATTAATGAAAAACTGTTTTTT CASSRTNINEKLFF
TRBJ1-1 TRBV6-8 NA TRBD1 13 TGTGCCAGCAGTGACAGGGACAACACTGAAGCTTTCTTT CASSDRDNTEAFF
TRBJ1-2 TRBV7-7 many NA 15 TGTGCCAGCAGCTTAGGTCGGCTACAGTACTATGGCTACACCTTC CASSLGRLQYYGYTF
TRBJ1-6 TRBV11-3 medium-sized NA 16 TGTGCCAGCAGCTCCCCGGGGGAAGGTTTGAATTCACCCCTCCACTTT CASSSPGEGLNSPLHF
TRBJ2-3 TRBV6-8 NA TRBD1 14 TGTGCCAGCAGTTACGACAGGGGCGGAGATACGCAGTATTTT CASSYDRGGDTQYF
TRBJ2-2 TRBV9 few NA 15 TGTGCCAGCAGCGTTTCGGGACTCAACACCGGGGAGCTGTTTTTT CASSVSGLNTGELFF
TRBJ1-2 TRBV6-8 medium-sized TRBD1 12 TGTGCCAGCAATCCGGGACAGGGGGGTAGCACCTTC CASNPGQGGSTF
TRBJ1-2 TRBV18 NA NA 17 TGTGCCAGCTCACCAACATTGGACTGGCGGGGGTCCTATGGCTACACCTTC CASSPTLDWRGSYGYTF
TRBJ2-5 TRBV11-3 NA TRBD2 20 TGTGCCAGCAGCCATAGAGGGGGACAAGGGACTAGCGGGAGGGCGGAGACCCAGTACTTC CASSHRGGQGTSGRAETQYF
TRBJ2-1 TRBV11-3 few NA 15 TGTGCCAGCAGCCCCTGGGGGGGCGGTTTGAATGAGCAGTTCTTC CASSPWGGGLNEQFF
TRBJ2-3 TRBV6-8 few NA 13 TGTGCCAGCACCCGCCCCGGCACAGATACGCAGTATTTT CASTRPGTDTQYF
TRBJ1-4 TRBV18 NA TRBD1 15 TGTGCCAGCTCACCTCCGGGACAGTCTAATGAAAAACTGTTTTTT CASSPPGQSNEKLFF
TRBJ2-1 TRBV23-1 few TRBD2 13 TGCGCCATCGGGACTAGCGGAAGGAATGAGCAGTTCTTC CAIGTSGRNEQFF
TRBJ2-5 TRBV30 once NA 13 TGTGCCTGGAGTGGAGGACAGCAAGAGACCCAGTACTTC CAWSGGQQETQYF
TRBJ2-2 TRBV5-1 NA TRBD1 15 TGCGCCAGCAGCTTGGTATCAGGGGGTACCGGGGAGCTGTTTTTT CASSLVSGGTGELFF
TRBJ1-3 TRBV1 NA NA 12 TGCGCCAGCAGCACACTTGGAAACACCATATATTTT CASSTLGNTIYF
TRBJ2-3 TRBV5-1 NA TRBD1 17 TGCGCCAGCAGCTTGAGCGGGACAGGGTTGGGCAGAGATACGCAGTATTTT CASSLSGTGLGRDTQYF
TRBJ1-5 TRBV23-1 NA NA 17 TGCGCCAGCAGTCAATCGCGACAGCCTAATAGCAATCAGCCCCAGCATTTT CASSQSRQPNSNQPQHF
TRBJ1-3 TRBV11-3 many TRBD1 19 TGTGCCAGCAGCTTACTCGGGACAGGGGATATAGTGGCTGGAAACACCATATATTTT CASSLLGTGDIVAGNTIYF
TRBJ2-3 TRBV18 NA NA 14 TGTGCCAGCTCCCCCGGGGGAGGCACAGATACGCAGTATTTT CASSPGGGTDTQYF
TRBJ2-7 TRBV18 NA NA 14 TGTGCCAGCTCACCACAGGGGCCCCCCTACGAGCAGTACTTC CASSPQGPPYEQYF
TRBJ1-1 TRBV6-8 few NA 16 TGTGCCAGCAGTCCGACATCGGGGTTGATGAACACTGAAGCTTTCTTT CASSPTSGLMNTEAFF
TRBJ1-2 TRBV18 NA NA 15 TGTGCCAGCTCACCCTCGGCAGGGCCTAACTATGGCTACACCTTC CASSPSAGPNYGYTF
TRBJ2-7 TRBV9 NA TRBD1 14 TGTGCCAGCAGCGTAGCCGGACAGGGCTACGAGCAGTACTTC CASSVAGQGYEQYF